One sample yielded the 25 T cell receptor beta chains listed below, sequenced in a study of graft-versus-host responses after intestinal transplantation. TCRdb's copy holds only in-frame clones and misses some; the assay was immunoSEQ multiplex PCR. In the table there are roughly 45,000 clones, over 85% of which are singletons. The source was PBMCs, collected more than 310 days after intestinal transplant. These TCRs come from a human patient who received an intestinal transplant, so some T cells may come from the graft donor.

CDR3 sequence: CATSRDRLSLDNEQFF. The CDR3 nucleotides read TGTGCCACCAGCAGAGACCGACTATCCCTCGACAATGAGCAGTTCTTC. The J gene is TRBJ2-1, the V gene TRBV15; D perhaps matches TRBD2 (5 bases). The germline V gene encodes CDR1 LNHNV and CDR2 YYDKDF (reference sequence). The ends were cut back, 0 bases at V and 5 bases at J, with 14 bases in the middle. The CDR3 totals 16 residues.

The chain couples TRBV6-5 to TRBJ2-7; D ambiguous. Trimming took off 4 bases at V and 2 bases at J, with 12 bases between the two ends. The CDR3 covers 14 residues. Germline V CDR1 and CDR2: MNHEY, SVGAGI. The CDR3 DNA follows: TGTGCCAGCAGTTTAGGTAGTTCGCCCTACGAGCAGTACTTC. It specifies CASSLGSSPYEQYF.

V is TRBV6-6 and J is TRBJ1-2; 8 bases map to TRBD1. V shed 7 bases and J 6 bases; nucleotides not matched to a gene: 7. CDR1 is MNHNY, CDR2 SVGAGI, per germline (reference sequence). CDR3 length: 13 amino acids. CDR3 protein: CASKPRTGNGYTF. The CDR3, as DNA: TGTGCCAGCAAACCCAGGACAGGGAATGGCTACACCTTC.

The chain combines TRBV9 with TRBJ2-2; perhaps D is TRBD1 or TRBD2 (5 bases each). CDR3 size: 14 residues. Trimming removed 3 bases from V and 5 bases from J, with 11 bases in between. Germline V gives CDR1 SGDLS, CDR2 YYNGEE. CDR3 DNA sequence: TGTGCCAGCAGCGGAGGGGTGGGAACCGGGGAGCTGTTTTTT. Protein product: CASSGGVGTGELFF.

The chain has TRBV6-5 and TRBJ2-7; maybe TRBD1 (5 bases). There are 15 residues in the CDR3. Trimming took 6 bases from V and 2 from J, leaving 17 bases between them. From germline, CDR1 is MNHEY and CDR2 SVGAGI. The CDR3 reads CASSPTAGHPYEQYF. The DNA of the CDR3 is TGTGCCAGCAGCCCTACCGCAGGGCACCCCTACGAGCAGTACTTC.

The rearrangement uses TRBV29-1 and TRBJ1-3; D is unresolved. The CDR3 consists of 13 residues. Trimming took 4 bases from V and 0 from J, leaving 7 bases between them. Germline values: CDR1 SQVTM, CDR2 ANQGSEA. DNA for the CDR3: TGCAGCGTTGTTCGGAACTCTGGAAACACCATATATTTT. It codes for CSVVRNSGNTIYF.

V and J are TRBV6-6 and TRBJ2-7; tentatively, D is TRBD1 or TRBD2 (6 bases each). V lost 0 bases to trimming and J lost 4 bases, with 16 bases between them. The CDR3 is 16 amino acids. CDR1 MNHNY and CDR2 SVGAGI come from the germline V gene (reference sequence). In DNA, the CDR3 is TGTGCCAGCAGTTACTCGCCACAGGGAGGCGGATACGAGCAGTACTTC. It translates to CASSYSPQGGGYEQYF.

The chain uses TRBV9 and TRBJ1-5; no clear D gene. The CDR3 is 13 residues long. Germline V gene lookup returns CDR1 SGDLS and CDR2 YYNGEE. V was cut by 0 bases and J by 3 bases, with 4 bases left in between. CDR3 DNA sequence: TGTGCCAGCAGCGTAGTGGTCAATCAGCCCCAGCATTTT. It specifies CASSVVVNQPQHF.

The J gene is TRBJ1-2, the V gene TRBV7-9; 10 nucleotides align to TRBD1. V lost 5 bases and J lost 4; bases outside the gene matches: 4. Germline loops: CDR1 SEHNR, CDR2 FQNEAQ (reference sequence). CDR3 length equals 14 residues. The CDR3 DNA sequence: TGTGCCAGCAGCCCTTGGACAGGGGGCTATGGCTACACCTTC. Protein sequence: CASSPWTGGYGYTF.

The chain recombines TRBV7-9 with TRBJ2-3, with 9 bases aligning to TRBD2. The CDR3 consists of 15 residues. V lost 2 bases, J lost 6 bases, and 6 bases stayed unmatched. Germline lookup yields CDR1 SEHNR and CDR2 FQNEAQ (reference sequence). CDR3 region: CASSLRRGGVDTQYF. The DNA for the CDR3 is TGTGCCAGCAGCTTACGGCGGGGGGGCGTGGATACGCAGTATTTT.

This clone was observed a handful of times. For the CDR3, the DNA is TGTGCCAGCAGTTACTCAGGGGGAGGGGCCTACAATGAGCAGTTCTTC. Translated: CASSYSGGGAYNEQFF. The gene calls are TRBV6-5 and TRBJ2-1; tentatively, D is TRBD2 (7 bases). The CDR3 is made up of 16 amino acids. Per germline, CDR1 MNHEY and CDR2 SVGAGI. Trimming took 0 bases from V and 2 from J, leaving 11 bases between them.

The CDR3 nucleotides read TGTGCCAGCAGCTTCCCTAAGCACTTAAACATGAACACTGAAGCTTTCTTT. It specifies CASSFPKHLNMNTEAFF. The rearrangement joins TRBV7-2 to TRBJ1-1; no definite D call. Germline CDR1 and CDR2: SGHTA and FQGNSA. This CDR3 contains 17 residues. Trimming removed 3 bases from V and 0 bases from J, with 17 bases in between.

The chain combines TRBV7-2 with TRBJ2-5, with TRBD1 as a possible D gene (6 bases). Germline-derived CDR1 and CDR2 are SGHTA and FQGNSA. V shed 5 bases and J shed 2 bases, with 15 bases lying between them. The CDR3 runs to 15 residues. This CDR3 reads CASSDYGTYQETQYF. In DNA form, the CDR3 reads TGTGCCAGCAGCGACTACGGGACATATCAAGAGACCCAGTACTTC.

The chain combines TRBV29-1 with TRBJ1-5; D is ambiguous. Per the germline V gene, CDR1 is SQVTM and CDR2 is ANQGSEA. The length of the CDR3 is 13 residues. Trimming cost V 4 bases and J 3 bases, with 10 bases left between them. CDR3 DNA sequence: TGCAGCGTTGTGACCAGCCCCAATCAGCCCCAGCATTTT. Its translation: CSVVTSPNQPQHF. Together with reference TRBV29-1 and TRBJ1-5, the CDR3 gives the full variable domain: SAVISQKPSRDICQRGTSLTIQCQVDSQVTMMFWYRQQPGQSLTLIATANQGSEATYESGFVIDKFPISRPNLTFSTLTVSNMSPEDSSIYLCSVVTSPNQPQHFGDGTRLSIL.

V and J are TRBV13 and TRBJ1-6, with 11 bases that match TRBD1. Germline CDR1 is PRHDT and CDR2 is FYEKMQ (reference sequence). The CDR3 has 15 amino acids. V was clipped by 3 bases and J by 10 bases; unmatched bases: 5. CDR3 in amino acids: CASSFLGTGGSPLHF. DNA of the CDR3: TGTGCCAGCAGCTTCCTGGGGACAGGGGGATCACCCCTCCACTTT.

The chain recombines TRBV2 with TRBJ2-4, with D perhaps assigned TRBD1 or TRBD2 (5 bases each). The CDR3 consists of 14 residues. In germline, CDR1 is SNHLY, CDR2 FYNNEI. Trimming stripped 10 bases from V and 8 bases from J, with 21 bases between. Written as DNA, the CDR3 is TGTGCCACCAGGCGTGGGGGTACGAAGGACATTCAGTACTTC. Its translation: CATRRGGTKDIQYF.

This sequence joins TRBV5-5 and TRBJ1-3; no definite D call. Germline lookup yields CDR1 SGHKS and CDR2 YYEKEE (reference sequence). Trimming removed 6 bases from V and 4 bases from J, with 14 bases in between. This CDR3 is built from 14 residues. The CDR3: CASTTTVPGNTIYF. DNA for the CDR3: TGTGCCAGCACCACTACAGTGCCCGGAAACACCATATATTTT. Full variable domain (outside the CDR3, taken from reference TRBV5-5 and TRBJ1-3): DAGVTQSPTHLIKTRGQQVTLRCSPISGHKSVSWYQQVLGQGPQFIFQYYEKEERGRGNFPDRFSARQFPNYSSELNVNALLLGDSALYLCASTTTVPGNTIYFGEGSWLTVV.

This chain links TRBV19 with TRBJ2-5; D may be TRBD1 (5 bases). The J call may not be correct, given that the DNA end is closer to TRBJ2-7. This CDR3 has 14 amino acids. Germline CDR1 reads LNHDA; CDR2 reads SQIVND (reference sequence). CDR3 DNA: TGTGCCAGTAGTATAGCAGCAGGGTACTACGAGCAGTACTTC. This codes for CASSIAAGYYEQYF.

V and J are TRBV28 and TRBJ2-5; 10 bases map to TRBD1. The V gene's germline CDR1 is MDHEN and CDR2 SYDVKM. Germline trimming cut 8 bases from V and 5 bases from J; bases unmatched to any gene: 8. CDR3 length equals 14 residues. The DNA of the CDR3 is TGTGCCAGCCGTGGCGACAGGGGGCATGAGACCCAGTACTTC. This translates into CASRGDRGHETQYF.

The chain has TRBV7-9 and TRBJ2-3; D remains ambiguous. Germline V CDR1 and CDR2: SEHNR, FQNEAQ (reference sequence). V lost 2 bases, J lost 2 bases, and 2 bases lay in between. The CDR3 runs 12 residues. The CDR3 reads CASSLLTDTQYF. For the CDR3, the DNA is TGTGCCAGCAGCTTACTCACAGATACGCAGTATTTT.

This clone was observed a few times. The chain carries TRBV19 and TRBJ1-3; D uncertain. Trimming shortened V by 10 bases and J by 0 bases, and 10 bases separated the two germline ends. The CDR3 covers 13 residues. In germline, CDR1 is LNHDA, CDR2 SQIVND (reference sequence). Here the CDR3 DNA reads TGTGCCATAAAGGCGCGCTCTGGAAACACCATATATTTT. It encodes CAIKARSGNTIYF.

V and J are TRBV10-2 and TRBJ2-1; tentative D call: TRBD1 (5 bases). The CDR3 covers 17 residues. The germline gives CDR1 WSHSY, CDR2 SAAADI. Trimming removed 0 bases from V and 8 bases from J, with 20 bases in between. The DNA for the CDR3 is TGCGCCAGCAGTGAGTCGACTCGGTTTAGCAGGGTCGATGAGCAGTTCTTC. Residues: CASSESTRFSRVDEQFF.

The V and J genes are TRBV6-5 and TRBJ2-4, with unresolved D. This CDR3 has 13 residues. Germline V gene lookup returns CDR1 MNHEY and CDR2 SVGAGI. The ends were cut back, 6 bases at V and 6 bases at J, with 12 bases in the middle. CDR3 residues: CASRSKPGNIQYF. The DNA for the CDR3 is TGTGCCAGCAGAAGCAAGCCGGGAAACATTCAGTACTTC.

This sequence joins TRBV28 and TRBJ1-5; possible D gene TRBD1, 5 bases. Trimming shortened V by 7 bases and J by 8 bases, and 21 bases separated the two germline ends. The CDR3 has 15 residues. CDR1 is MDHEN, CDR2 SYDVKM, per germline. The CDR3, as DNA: TGTGCCAGCAACCAAGGTGGAGGCAGGGCTGAGCCCCAGCATTTT. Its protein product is CASNQGGGRAEPQHF.

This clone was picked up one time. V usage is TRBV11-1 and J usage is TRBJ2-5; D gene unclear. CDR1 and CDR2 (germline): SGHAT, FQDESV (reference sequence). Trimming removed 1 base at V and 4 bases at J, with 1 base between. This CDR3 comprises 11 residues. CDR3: CASSLGETQYF. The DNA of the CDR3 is TGTGCCAGCAGCTTAGGAGAGACCCAGTACTTC.